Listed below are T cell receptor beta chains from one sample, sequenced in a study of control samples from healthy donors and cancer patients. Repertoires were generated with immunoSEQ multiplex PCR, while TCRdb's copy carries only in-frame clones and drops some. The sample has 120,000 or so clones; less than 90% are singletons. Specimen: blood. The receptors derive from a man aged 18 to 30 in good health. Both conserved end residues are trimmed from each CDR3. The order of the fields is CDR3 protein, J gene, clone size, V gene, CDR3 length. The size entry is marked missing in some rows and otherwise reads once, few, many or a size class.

CDR3 protein: ASRRGTTTDTQY
J gene: TRBJ2-3
clone size: .
V gene: TRBV27
CDR3 length: 12

CDR3 protein: ASSEGGTGSPLH
J gene: TRBJ1-6
clone size: few
V gene: TRBV10-1
CDR3 length: 12

CDR3 protein: ASSSGGLNYNEQF
J gene: TRBJ2-1
clone size: .
V gene: TRBV7-3
CDR3 length: 13

CDR3 protein: ASSWRGRLTGELF
J gene: TRBJ2-2
clone size: .
V gene: TRBV6-2/TRBV6-3
CDR3 length: 13

CDR3 protein: ASSVGYPYEQY
J gene: TRBJ2-7
clone size: once
V gene: TRBV7-2
CDR3 length: 11

CDR3 protein: ASRHTTRGNTEAF
J gene: TRBJ1-1
clone size: few
V gene: TRBV11-2
CDR3 length: 13

CDR3 protein: ASSLGPGGTQY
J gene: TRBJ2-3
clone size: .
V gene: TRBV6-5
CDR3 length: 11

CDR3 protein: AISESKAGTDIQY
J gene: TRBJ2-4
clone size: .
V gene: TRBV10-3
CDR3 length: 13

CDR3 protein: AWNPDFSGNGYT
J gene: TRBJ1-2
clone size: .
V gene: TRBV30
CDR3 length: 12

CDR3 protein: ASSSQAAKNIQY
J gene: TRBJ2-4
clone size: .
V gene: TRBV27
CDR3 length: 12

CDR3 protein: ASSSQISYNEQF
J gene: TRBJ2-1
clone size: .
V gene: TRBV4-1
CDR3 length: 12

CDR3 protein: ARGRVNEQF
J gene: TRBJ2-1
clone size: .
V gene: TRBV2
CDR3 length: 9

CDR3 protein: ASSLPRREVWNEQF
J gene: TRBJ2-1
clone size: .
V gene: TRBV27
CDR3 length: 14

CDR3 protein: ASSFGLAGVGIVYEQY
J gene: TRBJ2-7
clone size: .
V gene: TRBV7-8
CDR3 length: 16

CDR3 protein: ASSAEAEKLF
J gene: TRBJ1-4
clone size: .
V gene: TRBV13
CDR3 length: 10

CDR3 protein: ASSKGGTEAF
J gene: TRBJ1-1
clone size: .
V gene: TRBV28
CDR3 length: 10

CDR3 protein: ASSIQGLAGGPEQY
J gene: TRBJ2-7
clone size: .
V gene: TRBV19
CDR3 length: 14

CDR3 protein: ASSTRDSRYGYT
J gene: TRBJ1-2
clone size: few
V gene: TRBV11-2
CDR3 length: 12

CDR3 protein: ASSQVLASGRPQY
J gene: TRBJ2-7
clone size: once
V gene: TRBV4-1
CDR3 length: 13

CDR3 protein: ASSQPPALAWNTGELF
J gene: TRBJ2-2
clone size: .
V gene: TRBV3-1/TRBV3-2
CDR3 length: 16

CDR3 protein: ASGGGLETQY
J gene: TRBJ2-5
clone size: .
V gene: TRBV6-1
CDR3 length: 10

CDR3 protein: ASTPGDYGYT
J gene: TRBJ1-2
clone size: .
V gene: TRBV12-3/TRBV12-4
CDR3 length: 10